This T cell receptor (beta chain) appears in the sequencing data of a study of CD8+CD57+ T cells in acquired aplastic anemia. Findings of the study overall: Patients and controls shared roughly 31 CD8+ CDR3 sequences, highly expressed in patients.

This clonotype came up once. Its antigen is currently unknown. V was clipped by 1 base and J by 0 bases, with 7 bases between them. Germline CDR1 and CDR2: MNHNS and SASEGT. The CDR3 spans 15 residues. TCR beta VDJ and CDR3 were profiled, and genomic DNA was the template. One entry per CDR3 protein results from TCRdb running MiXCR on the reads. Of roughly 250,000 distinct CDR3 sequences listed, 82% are singletons. Before being chosen for sequencing, patients had shown CD8+CD57+ cell expansion by flow cytometry. This chain links TRBV6-1 with TRBJ2-1; D gene ambiguous. This clonotype was obtained from a human donor with aplastic anemia. Input material: sorted CD4+, CD8+, or CD8+CD57+ T cells (not recorded which) from PBMCs. As DNA, the CDR3 is TGTGCCAGCAGTGAAGGCCCGAGCTCCTACAATGAGCAGTTCTTC. Its protein is CASSEGPSSYNEQFF.